This TCR beta chain was found in a study of CD8+CD57+ T cells in acquired aplastic anemia. Looking at the study overall: The sorted CD4+ and CD8+ cells yielded an average around 3.2 ug of DNA.

Profiling of TCR beta VDJ combinations and CDR3 sequences used genomic DNA as template. TCRdb reprocessed the reads via MiXCR and lists one record per CDR3 protein. This repertoire shows around 430,000 distinct CDR3 sequences, approximately 33% found once; its top ten account for 0.7% to 1%. Sequencing was done on patients that had shown CD8+CD57+ cell expansion by flow cytometry. This CDR3 is built from 12 residues. Germline V CDR1 and CDR2: GTSNPN, SVGIG (reference sequence). The V gene lost 3 bases and the J gene lost 8 bases, with 13 bases spanning the gap. The chain links TRBV30 to TRBJ1-2; a weak D match, TRBD1 (5 bases). Sequencing used sorted CD4+, CD8+, or CD8+CD57+ T cells (not recorded which) from PBMCs. This TCR derives from a human donor with aplastic anemia. The CDR3, as DNA: TGTGCCTGGAGCCGTGGCGGGGCCGGCTACACCTTC. This codes for CAWSRGGAGYTF.